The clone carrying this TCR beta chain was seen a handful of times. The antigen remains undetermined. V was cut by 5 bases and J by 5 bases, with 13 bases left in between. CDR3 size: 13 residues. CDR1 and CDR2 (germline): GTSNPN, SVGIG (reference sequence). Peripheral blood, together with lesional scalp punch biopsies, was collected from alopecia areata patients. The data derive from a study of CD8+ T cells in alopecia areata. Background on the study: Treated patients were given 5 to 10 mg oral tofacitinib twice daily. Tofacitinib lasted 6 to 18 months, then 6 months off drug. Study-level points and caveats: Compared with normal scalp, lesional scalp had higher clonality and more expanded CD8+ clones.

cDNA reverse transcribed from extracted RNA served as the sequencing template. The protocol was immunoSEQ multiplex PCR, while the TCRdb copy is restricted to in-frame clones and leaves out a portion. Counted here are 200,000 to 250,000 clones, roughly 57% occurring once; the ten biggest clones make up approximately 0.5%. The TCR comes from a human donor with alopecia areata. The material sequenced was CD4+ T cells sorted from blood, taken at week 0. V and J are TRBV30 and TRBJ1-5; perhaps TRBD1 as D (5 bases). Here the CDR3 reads CAWAKGQYQPQHF. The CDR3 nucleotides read TGTGCCTGGGCGAAGGGGCAATATCAGCCCCAGCATTTT.